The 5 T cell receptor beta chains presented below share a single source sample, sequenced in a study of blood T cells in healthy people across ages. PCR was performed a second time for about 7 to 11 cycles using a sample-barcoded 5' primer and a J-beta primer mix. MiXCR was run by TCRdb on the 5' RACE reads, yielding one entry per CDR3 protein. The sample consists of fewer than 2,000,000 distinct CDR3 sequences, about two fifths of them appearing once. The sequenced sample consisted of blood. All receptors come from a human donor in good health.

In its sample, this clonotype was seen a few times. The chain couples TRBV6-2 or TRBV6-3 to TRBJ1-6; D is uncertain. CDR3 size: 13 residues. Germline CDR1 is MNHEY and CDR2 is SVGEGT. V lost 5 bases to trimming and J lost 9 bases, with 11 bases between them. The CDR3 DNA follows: TGTGCCAGCAGTCAAAAACATATTTCACCCCTCCACTTT. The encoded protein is CASSQKHISPLHF.

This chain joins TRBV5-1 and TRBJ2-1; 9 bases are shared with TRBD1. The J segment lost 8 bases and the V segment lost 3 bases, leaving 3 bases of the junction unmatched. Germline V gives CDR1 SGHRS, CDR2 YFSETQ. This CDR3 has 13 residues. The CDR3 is CASSWDRVYEQFF. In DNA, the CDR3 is TGCGCCAGCAGCTGGGACAGGGTATATGAGCAGTTCTTC.

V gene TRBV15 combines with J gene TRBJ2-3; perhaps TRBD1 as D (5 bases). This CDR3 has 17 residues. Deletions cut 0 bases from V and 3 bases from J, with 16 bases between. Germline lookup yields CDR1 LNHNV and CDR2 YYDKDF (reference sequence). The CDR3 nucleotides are TGTGCCACCAGCAGAGATTCTCCCGGACATAGAACAGATACGCAGTATTTT. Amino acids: CATSRDSPGHRTDTQYF.

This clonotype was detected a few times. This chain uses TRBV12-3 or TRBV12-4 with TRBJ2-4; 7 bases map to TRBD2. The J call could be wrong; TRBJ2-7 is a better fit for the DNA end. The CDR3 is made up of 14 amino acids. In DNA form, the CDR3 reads TGTGCCAGCAGGGGAGGGCAGGGTCGCTACGAGCAGTACTTC. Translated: CASRGGQGRYEQYF.

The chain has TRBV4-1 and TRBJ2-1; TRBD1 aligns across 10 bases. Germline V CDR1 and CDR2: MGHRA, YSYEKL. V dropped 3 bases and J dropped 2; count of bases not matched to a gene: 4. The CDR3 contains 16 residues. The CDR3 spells CASSQAGTGAYNEQFF. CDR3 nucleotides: TGCGCCAGCAGCCAGGCCGGGACAGGGGCCTACAATGAGCAGTTCTTC.